The 18 T cell receptor beta chains presented below share a single source sample, sequenced in a study of T cell clones after liver transplantation. The repertoire was sequenced with immunoSEQ multiplex PCR; TCRdb's copy has only in-frame clones and lacks some. The table records about 20,000 clones, 65% to 85% of them present only once. The sequencing used CD8+ T cells from blood, collected less than 70 months after liver transplant. The receptors were gathered from a human patient who received a liver transplant. The graft donor may be the source of some T cells.

This clone has just a few counts. The rearrangement uses TRBV4-1 and TRBJ2-7; D is uncertain. Germline V gives CDR1 MGHRA, CDR2 YSYEKL. Trimming pared 2 bases from V and 0 bases from J, leaving 14 bases between. The CDR3 is made up of 16 amino acids. The DNA for the CDR3 is TGCGCCAGCAGCCAACGGATGGGCGACCCCTCCTACGAGCAGTACTTC. Translated, it gives CASSQRMGDPSYEQYF.

The rearrangement links TRBV19 to TRBJ1-1, with D uncertain. CDR3 length: 13 amino acids. The V gene's germline CDR1 is LNHDA and CDR2 SQIVND (reference sequence). V was shortened by 3 bases and J by 1 base, with 6 bases between the two germline ends. The DNA for the CDR3 is TGTGCCAGTAGTATGACGGAGAACACTGAAGCTTTCTTT. This translates into CASSMTENTEAFF.

The genes are TRBV10-3 and TRBJ1-2; no clear D gene. Germline V CDR1 and CDR2: ENHRY, SYGVKD. V was shortened by 4 bases and J by 2 bases, with 11 bases between the two germline ends. This CDR3 spans 14 amino acids. CDR3 in amino acids: CAISVEGNNYGYTF. Written as DNA, the CDR3 is TGTGCCATCAGTGTAGAGGGAAACAACTATGGCTACACCTTC.

V gene TRBV18 combines with J gene TRBJ1-1; 7 bases map to TRBD1. Germline CDR1 and CDR2: KGHSH and LQKENI. J was trimmed by 2 bases and V by 3 bases; bases with no gene match: 6. This CDR3 has 15 residues. CDR3 nucleotides: TGTGCCAGCTCACCCGACAGGGTCCGTAACACTGAAGCTTTCTTT. It yields the protein CASSPDRVRNTEAFF. Drawing the rest from reference TRBV18 and TRBJ1-1, the complete variable domain is NAGVMQNPRHLVRRRGQEARLRCSPMKGHSHVYWYRQLPEEGLKFMVYLQKENIIDESGMPKERFSAEFPKEGPSILRIQQVVRGDSAAYFCASSPDRVRNTEAFFGQGTRLTVV.

This chain joins TRBV19 and TRBJ2-1; possibly TRBD2 for D (5 bases). The germline V gene has CDR1 LNHDA and CDR2 SQIVND (reference sequence). The CDR3 spans 14 residues. Trimming pared 1 base from V and 8 bases from J, leaving 12 bases between. CDR3 loop: CASSIGRAGDEQFF. The CDR3 nucleotides are TGTGCCAGTAGTATAGGAAGGGCGGGCGATGAGCAGTTCTTC.

The chain employs TRBV6-5 and TRBJ2-3; no reliable D call. This CDR3 has 13 residues. The germline gives CDR1 MNHEY, CDR2 SVGAGI. V lost 4 bases and J 2 bases, leaving 7 bases between the germline ends. DNA of the CDR3: TGTGCCAGCAGTTCTATCCCCACAGATACGCAGTATTTT. This sequence encodes CASSSIPTDTQYF.

This clone was detected a few times. The gene calls are TRBV2 and TRBJ1-4; 9 bases map to TRBD1. The CDR3 loop spans 14 amino acids. V lost 5 bases, J lost 7 bases, and 5 bases stayed unmatched. CDR1 is SNHLY, CDR2 FYNNEI, per germline. CDR3 nucleotides: TGTGCCAGCAGTCCCGGGACAGGGAGTGAAAAACTGTTTTTT. Translation gives CASSPGTGSEKLFF.

J is TRBJ2-7 and V is TRBV6-5; D is ambiguous. The length of the CDR3 is 12 residues. Trimming removed 10 bases from V and 7 bases from J, with 17 bases in between. Germline CDR1 and CDR2: MNHEY and SVGAGI. This CDR3 reads CATQFGRREQYF. DNA for the CDR3: TGTGCCACCCAGTTTGGGCGTAGGGAGCAGTACTTC.

This chain uses TRBV7-6 with TRBJ2-6; possibly TRBD1 for D (6 bases). This CDR3 has 19 residues. CDR1 is SGHVS and CDR2 is FNYEAQ in the germline V gene. V lost 5 bases to trimming and J lost 0 bases, with 20 bases between them. Here the CDR3 DNA reads TGTGCCAGCAGCCCGGAACAGGGAAGGACGATCTCTGGGGCCAACGTCCTGACTTTC. It yields the protein CASSPEQGRTISGANVLTF.

The chain carries TRBV6-1 and TRBJ2-7; 10 bases are a match to TRBD2. Germline V lookup: CDR1 MNHNS, CDR2 SASEGT. The CDR3 sequence is 12 residues long. With V trimmed by 8 bases and J by 2 bases, 0 bases remained unmatched. The DNA for the CDR3 is TGTGCCAGCCTAGCGGGGGCCTACGAGCAGTACTTC. Its translation: CASLAGAYEQYF.

The chain links TRBV5-1 to TRBJ1-5, with D unresolved. Trimming left V 0 bases short and J 4 bases short, with 5 bases between. The CDR3 totals 13 residues. Germline V gene lookup returns CDR1 SGHRS and CDR2 YFSETQ. The CDR3 protein is CASSLANNQPQHF. The DNA of the CDR3 is TGCGCCAGCAGCTTGGCCAATAATCAGCCCCAGCATTTT.

The rearrangement uses TRBV19 and TRBJ1-5, with no clear D. V lost 6 bases and J 1 base, leaving 13 bases between the germline ends. Germline lookup yields CDR1 LNHDA and CDR2 SQIVND (reference sequence). CDR3 length: 15 residues. CDR3 region: CASRPARVSNQPQHF. The DNA for the CDR3 is TGTGCCAGTAGGCCCGCAAGGGTAAGCAATCAGCCCCAGCATTTT.

The rearrangement uses TRBV27 and TRBJ2-7; D unclear. The V and J ends lost 2 bases and 0 bases respectively, with 11 bases between them. Germline V gene data show CDR1 as MNHEY and CDR2 as SMNVEV (reference sequence). CDR3 size: 15 residues. CDR3 nucleotides: TGTGCCAGCAGTTTAGTACGTACGAGCTCCTACGAGCAGTACTTC. Encoded protein: CASSLVRTSSYEQYF.

This clone is categorized as medium-sized. The chain employs TRBV29-1 and TRBJ2-2, with D uncertain. CDR3 length equals 13 residues. V shed 5 bases and J shed 3 bases, with 10 bases lying between them. Germline-derived CDR1 and CDR2 are SQVTM and ANQGSEA. CDR3: CSVWTADTGELFF. The CDR3 coding sequence is TGCAGCGTTTGGACCGCGGACACCGGGGAGCTGTTTTTT.

The CDR3 spells CASSVGRAGDDYGYTF. CDR3 sequence (DNA): TGTGCCAGCAGCGTAGGGAGGGCAGGGGACGACTATGGCTACACCTTC. V is TRBV9 and J is TRBJ1-2, with D possibly matching TRBD1 (6 bases). Germline CDR1 reads SGDLS; CDR2 reads YYNGEE. V gave up 0 bases and J gave up 3 bases, with 15 bases separating them. CDR3 size: 16 residues.

The chain recombines TRBV27 with TRBJ2-7; TRBD1 aligns across 7 bases. V shed 6 bases, J shed 5 bases, and the junction held 7 bases outside the gene matches. Per germline, CDR1 MNHEY and CDR2 SMNVEV (reference sequence). The CDR3 length is 13 residues. Here the CDR3 DNA reads TGTGCCAGCAGCTTAACAGGGGCCCACGAGCAGTACTTC. It specifies CASSLTGAHEQYF.

The chain has TRBV5-1 and TRBJ2-7, with TRBD1 matching over 9 bases. Germline CDR1 is SGHRS and CDR2 is YFSETQ. The CDR3 loop spans 14 amino acids. Trimming removed 2 bases from V and 2 bases from J; junction bases left unmatched: 2. CDR3 region: CASSFGTGTYEQYF. CDR3 sequence (DNA): TGCGCCAGCAGCTTCGGGACAGGGACCTACGAGCAGTACTTC.

This clone was found a few times. J is TRBJ2-7 and V is TRBV10-1; unclear D gene. The ends were cut back, 2 bases at V and 0 bases at J, with 8 bases in the middle. Germline loops: CDR1 WNHNN, CDR2 SYGVQD (reference sequence). The CDR3 has 14 amino acids. In DNA form, the CDR3 reads TGCGCCAGCAGTGAGGGCAGGTCCTCCTACGAGCAGTACTTC. It specifies CASSEGRSSYEQYF.